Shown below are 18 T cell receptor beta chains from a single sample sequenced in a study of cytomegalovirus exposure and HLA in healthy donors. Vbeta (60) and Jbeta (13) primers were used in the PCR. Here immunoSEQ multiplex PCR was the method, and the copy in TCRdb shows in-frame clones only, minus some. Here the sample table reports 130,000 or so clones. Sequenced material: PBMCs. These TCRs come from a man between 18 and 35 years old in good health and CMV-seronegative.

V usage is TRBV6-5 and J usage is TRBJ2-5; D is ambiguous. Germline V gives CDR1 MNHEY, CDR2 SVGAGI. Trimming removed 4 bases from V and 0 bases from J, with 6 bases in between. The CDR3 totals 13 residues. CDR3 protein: CASSSYDQETQYF. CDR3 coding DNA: TGTGCCAGCAGTTCTTATGACCAAGAGACCCAGTACTTC.

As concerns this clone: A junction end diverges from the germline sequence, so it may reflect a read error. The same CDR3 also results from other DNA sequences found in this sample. The DNA of the CDR3 is TGTGCCTGGAGTGCCCGACAGGGGCGGGAAAAGCTGTTTTTT. This encodes CAWSARQGREKLFF. The rearrangement uses TRBV30 and TRBJ1-4, with TRBD1 identical over 8 bases. The CDR3 sequence is 14 residues long. CDR1 is GTSNPN and CDR2 is SVGIG in the germline V gene (reference sequence).

CDR3 DNA sequence: TGTGCCAGTAGTATCAGGACTAGCGGTGGCACAGATACGCAGTATTTT. Translating it yields CASSIRTSGGTDTQYF. The rearrangement links TRBV19 to TRBJ2-3; 10 bases align to TRBD2. V was clipped by 3 bases and J by 1 base; unmatched bases: 4. The germline V gene encodes CDR1 LNHDA and CDR2 SQIVND (reference sequence). The CDR3 runs to 16 residues.

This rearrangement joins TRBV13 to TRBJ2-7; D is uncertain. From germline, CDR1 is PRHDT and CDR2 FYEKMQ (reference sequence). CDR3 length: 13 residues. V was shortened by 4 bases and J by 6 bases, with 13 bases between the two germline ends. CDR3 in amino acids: CASSWSPRSEQYF. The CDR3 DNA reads TGTGCCAGCAGCTGGAGTCCTAGATCCGAGCAGTACTTC. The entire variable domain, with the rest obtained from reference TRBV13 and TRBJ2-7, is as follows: AAGVIQSPRHLIKEKRETATLKCYPIPRHDTVYWYQQGPGQDPQFLISFYEKMQSDKGSIPDRFSAQQFSDYHSELNMSSLELGDSALYFCASSWSPRSEQYFGPGTRLTVT.

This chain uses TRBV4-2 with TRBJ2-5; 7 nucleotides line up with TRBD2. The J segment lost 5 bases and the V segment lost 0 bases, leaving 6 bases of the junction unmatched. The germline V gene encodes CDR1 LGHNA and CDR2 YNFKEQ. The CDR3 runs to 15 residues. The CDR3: CASSQDPGGWETQYF. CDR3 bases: TGTGCCAGCAGCCAAGATCCGGGGGGTTGGGAGACCCAGTACTTC.

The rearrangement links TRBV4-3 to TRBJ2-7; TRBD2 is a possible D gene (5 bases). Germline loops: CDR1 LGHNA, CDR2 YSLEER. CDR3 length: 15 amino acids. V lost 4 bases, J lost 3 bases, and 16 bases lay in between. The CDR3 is CASSPAVSGFYEQYF. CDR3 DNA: TGCGCCAGCAGCCCGGCGGTGAGCGGCTTCTACGAGCAGTACTTC.

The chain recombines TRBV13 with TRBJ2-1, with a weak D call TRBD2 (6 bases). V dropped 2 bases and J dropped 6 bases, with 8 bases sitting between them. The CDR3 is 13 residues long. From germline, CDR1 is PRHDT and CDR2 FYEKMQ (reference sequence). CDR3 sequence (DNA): TGTGCCAGCAGCTTACTACTAGCCAATGAGCAGTTCTTC. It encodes CASSLLLANEQFF.

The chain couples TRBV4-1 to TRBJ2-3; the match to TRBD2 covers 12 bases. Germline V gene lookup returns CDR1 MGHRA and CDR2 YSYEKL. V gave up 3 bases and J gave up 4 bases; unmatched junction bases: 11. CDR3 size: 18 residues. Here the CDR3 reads CASSHTPGTSGFSDTQYF. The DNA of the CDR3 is TGCGCCAGCAGCCATACGCCCGGGACTAGCGGGTTCTCAGATACGCAGTATTTT.

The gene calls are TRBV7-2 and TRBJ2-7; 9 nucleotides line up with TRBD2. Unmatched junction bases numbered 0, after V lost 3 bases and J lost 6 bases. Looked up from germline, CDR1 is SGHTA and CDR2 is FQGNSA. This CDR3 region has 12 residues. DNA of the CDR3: TGTGCCAGCAGCTTTAGCGGGAGCGAGCAGTACTTC. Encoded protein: CASSFSGSEQYF.

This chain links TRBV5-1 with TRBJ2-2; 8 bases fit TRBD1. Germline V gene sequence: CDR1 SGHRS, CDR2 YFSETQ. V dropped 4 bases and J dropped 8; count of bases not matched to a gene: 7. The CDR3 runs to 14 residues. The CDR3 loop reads CASSPDRARGELFF. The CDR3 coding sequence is TGCGCCAGCAGCCCGGACAGGGCACGGGGGGAGCTGTTTTTT. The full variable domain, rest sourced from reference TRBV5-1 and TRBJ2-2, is KAGVTQTPRYLIKTRGQQVTLSCSPISGHRSVSWYQQTPGQGLQFLFEYFSETQRNKGNFPGRFSGRQFSNSRSEMNVSTLELGDSALYLCASSPDRARGELFFGEGSRLTVL.

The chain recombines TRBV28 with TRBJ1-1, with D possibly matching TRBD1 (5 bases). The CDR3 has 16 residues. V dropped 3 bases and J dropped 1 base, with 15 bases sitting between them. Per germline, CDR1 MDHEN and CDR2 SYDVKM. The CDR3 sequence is CASSFLDRLANTEAFF. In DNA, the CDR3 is TGTGCCAGCAGTTTTCTCGACAGATTGGCGAACACTGAAGCTTTCTTT.

As DNA, the CDR3 is TGTGCCAGCAGCTTTCTCCGCGTCCCTACAGGGAACTATGGCTACACCTTC. Its protein product is CASSFLRVPTGNYGYTF. The chain links TRBV7-8 to TRBJ1-2; maybe TRBD1 (6 bases). Germline V CDR1 and CDR2: SGHVS, FQNEAQ. The CDR3 totals 17 residues. The V end was cut by 3 bases, the J end by 2 bases, with 19 bases between.

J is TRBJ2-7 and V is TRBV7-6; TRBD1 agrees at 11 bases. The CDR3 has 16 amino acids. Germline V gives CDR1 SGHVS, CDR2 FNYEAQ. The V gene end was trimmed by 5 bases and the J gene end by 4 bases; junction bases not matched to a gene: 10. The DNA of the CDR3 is TGTGCCAGCAGCCAGATTAGGACAGGGGGCGCGTACGAGCAGTACTTC. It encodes CASSQIRTGGAYEQYF. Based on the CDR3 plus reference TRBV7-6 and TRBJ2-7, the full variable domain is GAGVSQSPRYKVTKRGQDVALRCDPISGHVSLYWYRQALGQGPEFLTYFNYEAQQDKSGLPNDRFSAERPEGSISTLTIQRTEQRDSAMYRCASSQIRTGGAYEQYFGPGTRLTVT.

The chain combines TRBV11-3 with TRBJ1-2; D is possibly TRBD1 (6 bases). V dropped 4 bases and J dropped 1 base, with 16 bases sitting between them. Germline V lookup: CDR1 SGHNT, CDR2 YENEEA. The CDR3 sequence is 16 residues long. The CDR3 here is CASSSLQGHNNYGYTF. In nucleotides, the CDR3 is TGTGCCAGCAGCTCTCTTCAGGGACATAATAACTATGGCTACACCTTC.

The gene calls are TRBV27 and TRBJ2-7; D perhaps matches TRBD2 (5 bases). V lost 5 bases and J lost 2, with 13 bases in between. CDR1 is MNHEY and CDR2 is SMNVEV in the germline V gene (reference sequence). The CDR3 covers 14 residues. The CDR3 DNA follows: TGTGCCAGCAGTAACGGACTTCAAACCTACGAGCAGTACTTC. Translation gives CASSNGLQTYEQYF.

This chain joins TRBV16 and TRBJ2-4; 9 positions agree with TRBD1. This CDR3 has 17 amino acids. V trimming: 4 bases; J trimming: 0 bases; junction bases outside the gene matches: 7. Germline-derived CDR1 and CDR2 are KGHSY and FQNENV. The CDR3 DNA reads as TGTGCCAGCAGCCCCCCTCCGGACAGGGGAGCCAAAAACATTCAGTACTTC. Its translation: CASSPPPDRGAKNIQYF.

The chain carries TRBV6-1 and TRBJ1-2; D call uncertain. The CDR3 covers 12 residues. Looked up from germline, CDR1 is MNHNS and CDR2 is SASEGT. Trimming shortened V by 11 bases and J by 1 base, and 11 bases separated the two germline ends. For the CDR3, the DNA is TGTGCCGGGGAGAAGGGTAACTATGGCTACACCTTC. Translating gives CAGEKGNYGYTF.

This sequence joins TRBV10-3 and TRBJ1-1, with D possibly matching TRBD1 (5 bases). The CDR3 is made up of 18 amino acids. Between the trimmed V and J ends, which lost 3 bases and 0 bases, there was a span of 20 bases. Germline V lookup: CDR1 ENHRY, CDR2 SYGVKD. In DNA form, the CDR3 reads TGTGCCATCAGTGATAACCGTGGACAATCTTTTATGAACACTGAAGCTTTCTTT. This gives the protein CAISDNRGQSFMNTEAFF.